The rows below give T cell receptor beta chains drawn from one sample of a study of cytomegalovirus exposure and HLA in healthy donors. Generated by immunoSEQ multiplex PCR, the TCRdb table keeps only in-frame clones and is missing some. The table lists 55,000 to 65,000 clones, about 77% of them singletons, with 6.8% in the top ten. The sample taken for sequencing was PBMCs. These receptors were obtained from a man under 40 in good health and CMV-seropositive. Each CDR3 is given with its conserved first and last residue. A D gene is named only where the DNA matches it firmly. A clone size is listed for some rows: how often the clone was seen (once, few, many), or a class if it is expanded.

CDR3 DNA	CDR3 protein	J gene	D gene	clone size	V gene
TGTGCCAGCAGCCTAAAGGGGGGGCCTTACACTGAAGCTTTCTTT	CASSLKGGPYTEAFF	TRBJ1-1	-	-	TRBV11-2
TGTGCCAGCTCACCCTTAGAGGATCAGCCCCAGCATTTT	CASSPLEDQPQHF	TRBJ1-5	-	-	TRBV18
TGTGCCAGCATGACAGGGGCCAGTCAGCCCCAGCATTTT	CASMTGASQPQHF	TRBJ1-5	TRBD1	-	TRBV28
TGTGCCAGCAGCCACGACAGGGGGATCGCTGAAGCTTTCTTT	CASSHDRGIAEAFF	TRBJ1-1	TRBD1	-	TRBV28
TGTGCCAGCAGGCCCGGACAGCTGAACTATGGCTACACCTTC	CASRPGQLNYGYTF	TRBJ1-2	-	-	TRBV28
TGTGCCAGCAGCCGTCGAAGGGGAGAGACCCAGTACTTC	CASSRRRGETQYF	TRBJ2-5	-	-	TRBV7-8
TGTGCCAGCAGTATGAATTCGGGATTCAGCGGCTATGGCTACACCTTC	CASSMNSGFSGYGYTF	TRBJ1-2	-	-	TRBV28
TGTGCCAGCTCACCCAAGACAGGGTGGCCCAATGAGCAGTTCTTC	CASSPKTGWPNEQFF	TRBJ2-1	TRBD1	-	TRBV18
TGTGCCAGCAGCCCTACCGGGACAGGGAGTGGGGAGACCCAGTACTTC	CASSPTGTGSGETQYF	TRBJ2-5	TRBD1	-	TRBV14
TGTGCCAGCAGCTCACCCTACGGACTAGCGGGGGTGTCCTACAATGAGCAGTTCTTC	CASSSPYGLAGVSYNEQFF	TRBJ2-1	TRBD2	-	TRBV9
TGTGCCTGGAGTGTATTAGTAGGGACTCCCAACACCGGGGAGCTGTTTTTT	CAWSVLVGTPNTGELFF	TRBJ2-2	-	-	TRBV30
TGCGCCAGCAGCTGGGGACAGGGGACCACTGAAGCTTTCTTT	CASSWGQGTTEAFF	TRBJ1-1	TRBD1	once	TRBV5-1
TGTGCCAGCTCTACTCAGGGTTACAATGAGCAGTTCTTC	CASSTQGYNEQFF	TRBJ2-1	-	-	TRBV18
TGCAGCGTTGCCCGCGGAGGGCCCACTGAAGCTTTCTTT	CSVARGGPTEAFF	TRBJ1-1	-	few	TRBV29-1
TGTGCCAGCAGTGGGGACAGGGGGCTTGGGGCCAACGTCCTGACTTTC	CASSGDRGLGANVLTF	TRBJ2-6	TRBD1	-	TRBV6-1
TGTGCCAGCTCAGGGGACAGCTATGGCTACACCTTC	CASSGDSYGYTF	TRBJ1-2	TRBD1	-	TRBV27
TGTGCCAGTAGTATTACCACAGTTAGCAATCAGCCCCAGCATTTT	CASSITTVSNQPQHF	TRBJ1-5	-	-	TRBV19